This entry lists 26 T cell receptor beta chains sequenced from one sample in a study of long-term antiretroviral therapy in people with HIV. Researchers ran immunoSEQ v3.0 at survey level. Using immunoSEQ multiplex PCR, the repertoire was profiled, and TCRdb retains in-frame clones only, with some absent. The repertoire consists of approximately 29,000 clones, with over 90% occurring once and the leading ten covering 10%. Sequenced here: unsorted PBMCs, sampled 6.2 years after starting antiretroviral therapy. The receptor source for this set is a man aged 40-49 years with HIV.

This chain uses TRBV5-8 with TRBJ2-5; TRBD1 matches at 8 bases. CDR3 length equals 16 residues. Unmatched junction bases numbered 13, after V lost 5 bases and J lost 4 bases. CDR1 is SGHTS and CDR2 is YDEGEE in the germline V gene. CDR3 nucleotides: TGTGCCAGCAGTAGGGACGGCAGGGGGCAGGGAGAGACCCAGTACTTC. Its translation: CASSRDGRGQGETQYF.

The J gene is TRBJ2-7, the V gene TRBV10-3; 7 nucleotides agree with TRBD2. The CDR3 has 14 residues. Germline assignment: CDR1 ENHRY and CDR2 SYGVKD. With 6 bases clipped from V and 0 bases from J, the junction kept 5 bases outside the gene matches. CDR3 residues: CAIRSGASSYEQYF. DNA for the CDR3: TGTGCCATCAGGAGCGGGGCGAGCTCCTACGAGCAGTACTTC.

This clone has only a few counts. V is TRBV5-1 and J is TRBJ2-7; 10 nucleotides align to TRBD2. CDR3 length: 15 amino acids. Germline CDR1 reads SGHRS; CDR2 reads YFSETQ. With V trimmed by 2 bases and J by 2 bases, 4 bases remained unmatched. The CDR3 is CASSLWTSGTYEQYF. As DNA, the CDR3 is TGCGCCAGCAGCTTATGGACTAGCGGAACCTACGAGCAGTACTTC.

The chain is built from TRBV27 and TRBJ1-5; no definite D call. The CDR3 runs to 16 residues. Germline CDR1 reads MNHEY; CDR2 reads SMNVEV (reference sequence). Trimming shortened V by 4 bases and J by 2 bases, and 15 bases separated the two germline ends. The CDR3 loop is CASSSSEWAGNQPQHF. The CDR3 nucleotides read TGTGCCAGCAGTTCATCGGAATGGGCGGGCAATCAGCCCCAGCATTTT.

The V call is TRBV7-9, the J call TRBJ1-3, with D uncertain. Looked up from germline, CDR1 is SEHNR and CDR2 is FQNEAQ (reference sequence). The CDR3 runs to 12 residues. The V and J ends lost 1 base and 4 bases respectively, with 2 bases between them. The CDR3 bases are TGTGCCAGCAGCTTAGAGGGAAACACCATATATTTT. Amino acids: CASSLEGNTIYF.

This chain uses TRBV30 with TRBJ1-1; D possibly corresponds to TRBD1 (6 bases). V lost 3 bases and J lost 3, with 20 bases in between. This CDR3 spans 16 amino acids. Germline-derived CDR1 and CDR2 are GTSNPN and SVGIG (reference sequence). In DNA, the CDR3 is TGTGCCTGGAGCCCTCCGAACGGGGGGCCCTACACTGAAGCTTTCTTT. This encodes CAWSPPNGGPYTEAFF.

The rearrangement links TRBV29-1 to TRBJ2-3, with 14 nucleotides matching TRBD2. With V trimmed by 0 bases and J by 2 bases, 1 base remained unmatched. Looked up from germline, CDR1 is SQVTM and CDR2 is ANQGSEA. CDR3 length equals 16 residues. CDR3 nucleotides: TGCAGCGTTGAAGAGGGACTAGCGGGGGTCACAGATACGCAGTATTTT. As protein: CSVEEGLAGVTDTQYF.

CDR3 coding DNA: TGTGCCAGCAGTGACAGGGGGACACAAGAGACCCAGTACTTC. Translated: CASSDRGTQETQYF. The rearrangement uses TRBV2 and TRBJ2-5; TRBD1 matches at 7 bases. The V gene end was trimmed by 3 bases and the J gene end by 2 bases; junction bases not matched to a gene: 3. This CDR3 contains 14 residues. Germline V CDR1 and CDR2: SNHLY, FYNNEI.

This sequence joins TRBV6-5 and TRBJ2-1, with D perhaps TRBD1 or TRBD2 (5 bases each). Germline CDR1 and CDR2: MNHEY and SVGAGI. CDR3 size: 11 residues. The ends were cut back, 6 bases at V and 9 bases at J, with 9 bases in the middle. This CDR3 is CASRFGTEQFF. In DNA, the CDR3 is TGTGCCAGCAGGTTCGGGACTGAGCAGTTCTTC.

The chain uses TRBV2 and TRBJ2-7; the match to TRBD2 covers 11 bases. V lost 8 bases, J lost 7 bases, and 7 bases stayed unmatched. This CDR3 has 13 amino acids. Germline CDR1 SNHLY, CDR2 FYNNEI. The CDR3 DNA follows: TGTGCCAGCGGTTTAGCGGGAGGGCTGGAGCAGTACTTC. Protein sequence: CASGLAGGLEQYF.

The gene calls are TRBV5-4 and TRBJ2-1; 10 nucleotides line up with TRBD2. Germline V gene sequence: CDR1 SGHNT, CDR2 YYREEE (reference sequence). CDR3 size: 17 residues. J lost 6 bases, V lost 1 base, and 10 bases had no gene match. Here the CDR3 reads CASSLRLTAGGLNEQFF. Written as DNA, the CDR3 is TGTGCCAGCAGCTTGAGACTTACAGCGGGGGGGCTCAATGAGCAGTTCTTC.

The count of this clone is one. Germline is not matched at one junction end, which may reflect a read error. The V call is TRBV6-5, the J call TRBJ2-2, with D maybe TRBD2 (5 bases). CDR3 length equals 12 residues. Germline loops: CDR1 MNHEY, CDR2 SVGAGI. CDR3 nucleotides: TGTGCCAGGACCTTCTTTTCGAAGGGAGCTGTTTTT. Its protein is CARTFFSKGAVF.

The chain recombines TRBV6-5 with TRBJ2-2; D remains unclear. V lost 2 bases and J 6 bases, leaving 13 bases between the germline ends. This CDR3 has 15 amino acids. Germline V gene data show CDR1 as MNHEY and CDR2 as SVGAGI. CDR3 sequence: CASSYVGVSSGELFF. In DNA, the CDR3 is TGTGCCAGCAGTTACGTCGGTGTAAGCTCCGGGGAGCTGTTTTTT.

The chain uses TRBV14 and TRBJ2-5; a possible D gene is TRBD2 (7 bases). Deletions cut 1 base from V and 4 bases from J, with 10 bases between. Germline CDR1 SGHDN, CDR2 FVKESK. This CDR3 spans 14 amino acids. CDR3 in amino acids: CASSQGRGAETQYF. CDR3 in DNA: TGTGCCAGCAGCCAAGGACGGGGGGCAGAGACCCAGTACTTC.

The chain has TRBV6-5 and TRBJ1-2, with D possibly TRBD1 on 6 matching bases. The CDR3 covers 14 residues. Trimming stripped 6 bases from V and 6 bases from J, with 17 bases between. Germline V CDR1 and CDR2: MNHEY, SVGAGI. CDR3: CASRPLGGANGYTF. CDR3 nucleotides: TGTGCCAGCAGACCGCTCGGGGGCGCAAATGGCTACACCTTC.

The chain recombines TRBV19 with TRBJ1-5; D might be TRBD1 (5 bases). V lost 0 bases, J lost 7 bases, and 16 bases lay in between. The CDR3 consists of 16 residues. Germline CDR1 LNHDA, CDR2 SQIVND (reference sequence). The CDR3 DNA is TGTGCCAGTAGTATAGATGCGGCAGGGCCGGGCCAGCCCCAGCATTTT. This gives the protein CASSIDAAGPGQPQHF.

This clone has only one observation. V usage is TRBV29-1 and J usage is TRBJ2-1; the match to TRBD2 covers 11 bases. This CDR3 region has 12 residues. V shed 7 bases and J 8 bases; nucleotides not matched to a gene: 4. From germline, CDR1 is SQVTM and CDR2 ANQGSEA. CDR3 in DNA: TGCAGCGCCCTAGCGGGAGGCTATGAGCAGTTCTTC. It encodes CSALAGGYEQFF.

J is TRBJ1-2 and V is TRBV19; 9 positions agree with TRBD1. From germline, CDR1 is LNHDA and CDR2 SQIVND (reference sequence). The V segment lost 4 bases and the J segment 5 bases; nucleotides outside the gene matches: 14. This CDR3 has 17 residues. CDR3 coding DNA: TGTGCCAGTAGTACAACAGGGGGCATAACCAACTCTTATGGCTACACCTTC. Encoded protein: CASSTTGGITNSYGYTF.

The chain employs TRBV9 and TRBJ1-4; D is unresolved. The germline V gene has CDR1 SGDLS and CDR2 YYNGEE. Trimming stripped 4 bases from V and 3 bases from J, with 16 bases between. This CDR3 spans 16 amino acids. Here the CDR3 reads CASSPERAAPNEKLFF. The CDR3 DNA sequence: TGTGCCAGCAGCCCCGAGAGGGCGGCTCCTAATGAAAAACTGTTTTTT.

In regard to this clone: This same CDR3 is encoded by further DNA sequences in the sample. The V call is TRBV27, the J call TRBJ2-1; the D gene is possibly TRBD2 (6 bases). Germline CDR1 reads MNHEY; CDR2 reads SMNVEV (reference sequence). V was clipped by 0 bases and J by 6 bases, with 9 bases between them. This CDR3 region has 14 residues. CDR3 loop: CASSLSTTSNEQFF. The CDR3 DNA reads TGTGCCAGCAGTTTATCCACGACTAGCAATGAGCAGTTCTTC.

The chain has TRBV27 and TRBJ2-1, with TRBD1 matching over 12 bases. The CDR3 contains 17 residues. V shed 10 bases and J 1 base; nucleotides not matched to a gene: 11. Germline V gene sequence: CDR1 MNHEY, CDR2 SMNVEV (reference sequence). This chain's CDR3 is CATARDRGPLSYNEQFF. Written as DNA, the CDR3 is TGTGCCACCGCGCGGGACAGGGGGCCTTTATCCTACAATGAGCAGTTCTTC.

This chain joins TRBV10-3 and TRBJ2-1; 9 bases are a match to TRBD2. Trimming cost V 4 bases and J 3 bases; bases outside gene matches: 10. The length of the CDR3 is 17 residues. Germline assignment: CDR1 ENHRY and CDR2 SYGVKD. CDR3 loop: CAISGGLGTSSYNEQFF. In DNA, the CDR3 is TGTGCCATCAGTGGGGGCCTCGGGACTAGCAGCTACAATGAGCAGTTCTTC.

The chain is built from TRBV7-2 and TRBJ1-6, with D uncertain. The germline CDR1 and CDR2 sequences are SGHTA and FQGNSA. Trimming removed 5 bases from V and 9 bases from J, with 23 bases in between. CDR3 length: 17 amino acids. This chain's CDR3 is CASSPLVDISRGSPLHF. The CDR3 DNA follows: TGTGCCAGCAGCCCACTTGTCGACATATCACGAGGTTCACCCCTCCACTTT.

CDR3: CASSQDHRVLHF. The CDR3 coding sequence is TGTGCCAGCAGCCAAGATCACAGGGTTCTCCACTTT. The rearrangement links TRBV14 to TRBJ1-6; maybe TRBD1 (6 bases). CDR3 size: 12 residues. Germline values: CDR1 SGHDN, CDR2 FVKESK. V was trimmed by 0 bases and J by 16 bases, leaving 10 bases between them.

The CDR3 loop reads CASSDYYGYTF. CDR3 sequence (DNA): TGTGCCAGCAGTGATTACTATGGCTACACCTTC. This sequence joins TRBV6-1 and TRBJ1-2, with D uncertain. The CDR3 is 11 residues long. With 3 bases removed from V and 3 bases from J, the gap between germline ends came to 2 bases. Looked up from germline, CDR1 is MNHNS and CDR2 is SASEGT.

The chain combines TRBV2 with TRBJ1-1; 7 nucleotides align to TRBD1. This CDR3 has 14 amino acids. V shed 4 bases and J 2 bases; nucleotides not matched to a gene: 4. CDR1 is SNHLY and CDR2 is FYNNEI in the germline V gene. The CDR3 coding sequence is TGTGCCAGCAGTGCCCGGGACAGTAACACTGAAGCTTTCTTT. Translation: CASSARDSNTEAFF.